These 25 T cell receptor beta chains came from one sample sequenced in a study of T cell responses to AZD1222 COVID-19 vaccine. TCRdb keeps only in-frame clones here, not all; method: immunoSEQ multiplex PCR. Of about 140,000 clones in the sample, roughly 92% are singletons; the top ten hold 1.7%. This sample comprised peripheral blood, obtained on day 0 of AZD1222 vaccination. Receptors originate from an adult in good health.

The V gene is TRBV5-1, the J gene TRBJ2-1; 14 bases agree with TRBD2. Losses at the gene ends were 0 bases for V and 10 bases for J; bases not matched to a gene: 3. The CDR3 has 15 amino acids. Germline V gene sequence: CDR1 SGHRS, CDR2 YFSETQ. CDR3 in amino acids: CASSLVGLAGDEQFF. The CDR3 bases are TGCGCCAGCAGCTTGGTGGGACTAGCGGGAGACGAGCAGTTCTTC. The variable domain in full, with the rest retrieved from reference TRBV5-1 and TRBJ2-1, is KAGVTQTPRYLIKTRGQQVTLSCSPISGHRSVSWYQQTPGQGLQFLFEYFSETQRNKGNFPGRFSGRQFSNSRSEMNVSTLELGDSALYLCASSLVGLAGDEQFFGPGTRLTVL.

The V call is TRBV11-3, the J call TRBJ2-1; 8 bases align to TRBD2. With V trimmed by 0 bases and J by 4 bases, 5 bases remained unmatched. The CDR3 has 16 residues. From germline, CDR1 is SGHNT and CDR2 YENEEA. The CDR3 is CASSLDGREVYNEQFF. The CDR3 region has the DNA TGTGCCAGCAGCTTAGATGGGCGGGAGGTATACAATGAGCAGTTCTTC.

V gene TRBV9 combines with J gene TRBJ2-2; D gene unclear. Germline CDR1 SGDLS, CDR2 YYNGEE. The CDR3 sequence is 14 residues long. V was clipped by 0 bases and J by 3 bases, with 6 bases between them. DNA for the CDR3: TGTGCCAGCAGCGTAGGAGGCTACACCGGGGAGCTGTTTTTT. It specifies CASSVGGYTGELFF.

This rearrangement joins TRBV9 to TRBJ2-5; TRBD2 might be the D (7 bases). With 3 bases removed from V and 1 base from J, the gap between germline ends came to 13 bases. The CDR3 is made up of 15 amino acids. Germline loops: CDR1 SGDLS, CDR2 YYNGEE. This CDR3 is CASSASGGIQETQYF. The CDR3 DNA reads as TGTGCCAGCAGCGCCTCGGGGGGCATCCAAGAGACCCAGTACTTC.

This clone was found once. The CDR3 spells CASSLGTGIQHF. CDR3 nucleotide sequence: TGTGCCAGCAGTTTAGGGACAGGCATCCAGCATTTT. The chain uses TRBV28 and TRBJ1-5, with 8 bases fitting TRBD1. The germline CDR1 and CDR2 sequences are MDHEN and SYDVKM. J lost 12 bases, V lost 2 bases, and 3 bases had no gene match. This CDR3 has 12 amino acids. The full variable domain, with the rest looked up from reference TRBV28 and TRBJ1-5, is DVKVTQSSRYLVKRTGEKVFLECVQDMDHENMFWYRQDPGLGLRLIYFSYDVKMKEKGDIPEGYSVSREKKERFSLILESASTNQTSMYLCASSLGTGIQHFGDGTRLSIL.

The chain has TRBV24-1 and TRBJ1-2; D might be TRBD1 (5 bases). Germline assignment: CDR1 KGHDR and CDR2 SFDVKD. The CDR3 length is 13 residues. The V gene lost 7 bases and the J gene lost 0 bases, with 8 bases spanning the gap. The CDR3 DNA reads TGTGCCACCAGCCTGGGGCCTAACTATGGCTACACCTTC. Protein: CATSLGPNYGYTF.

This sequence joins TRBV19 and TRBJ1-5; D unclear. Per germline, CDR1 LNHDA and CDR2 SQIVND (reference sequence). The CDR3 runs 14 residues. The V end was cut by 1 base, the J end by 7 bases, with 11 bases between. CDR3 amino acids: CASSIAAGRQPQHF. Written as DNA, the CDR3 is TGTGCCAGTAGTATAGCAGCGGGTCGCCAGCCCCAGCATTTT.

The rearrangement uses TRBV5-4 and TRBJ2-7, with 7 bases aligning to TRBD2. Germline V CDR1 and CDR2: SGHNT, YYREEE (reference sequence). The CDR3 consists of 16 residues. Losses at the gene ends were 3 bases for V and 3 bases for J; bases not matched to a gene: 12. CDR3 protein: CASSWGGRRNLYEQYF. CDR3 bases: TGTGCCAGCAGCTGGGGGGGACGGAGGAATCTCTACGAGCAGTACTTC.

V is TRBV28 and J is TRBJ1-1, with D maybe TRBD1 (5 bases). Looked up from germline, CDR1 is MDHEN and CDR2 is SYDVKM. V lost 8 bases and J 0 bases, leaving 19 bases between the germline ends. The CDR3 has 16 amino acids. The CDR3 DNA is TGTGCCAGCCTTAGGGGTTTTAGAGGAATGAACACTGAAGCTTTCTTT. As protein: CASLRGFRGMNTEAFF.

This chain links TRBV5-1 with TRBJ2-1, with D unclear. V was shortened by 4 bases and J by 2 bases, with 13 bases between the two germline ends. Per the germline V gene, CDR1 is SGHRS and CDR2 is YFSETQ. The CDR3 contains 15 residues. CDR3 DNA: TGCGCCAGCAGCGTAGAAGGGCACGCCTACAATGAGCAGTTCTTC. It yields the protein CASSVEGHAYNEQFF.

The chain joins TRBV7-6 to TRBJ2-1; no clear D gene. CDR1 is SGHVS, CDR2 FNYEAQ, per germline. CDR3 size: 16 residues. V lost 0 bases to trimming and J lost 5 bases, with 14 bases between them. This chain's CDR3 is CASSLAWGRADNEQFF. Written as DNA, the CDR3 is TGTGCCAGCAGCTTAGCGTGGGGAAGGGCGGACAATGAGCAGTTCTTC.

This chain joins TRBV5-5 and TRBJ2-3; 8 nucleotides match TRBD2. The CDR3 loop spans 15 amino acids. V gave up 5 bases and J gave up 3 bases; unmatched junction bases: 8. Germline assignment: CDR1 SGHKS and CDR2 YYEKEE (reference sequence). The CDR3 DNA sequence: TGTGCCAGCAGTCGTAGCGGGATTCAGACAGATACGCAGTATTTT. Translation: CASSRSGIQTDTQYF. Combining the CDR3 with reference TRBV5-5 and TRBJ2-3 gives the whole variable domain DAGVTQSPTHLIKTRGQQVTLRCSPISGHKSVSWYQQVLGQGPQFIFQYYEKEERGRGNFPDRFSARQFPNYSSELNVNALLLGDSALYLCASSRSGIQTDTQYFGPGTRLTVL.

The chain links TRBV4-1 to TRBJ1-5, with TRBD1 identical over 7 bases. The germline CDR1 and CDR2 sequences are MGHRA and YSYEKL. The junction had 6 bases not matched to a gene; V was cut back by 4 bases and J by 3 bases. CDR3 length: 15 amino acids. The chain's CDR3 is CASSPRQGANQPQHF. DNA of the CDR3: TGCGCCAGCAGCCCTAGACAGGGCGCCAATCAGCCCCAGCATTTT.

The chain recombines TRBV5-1 with TRBJ1-6; the D is unclear. The CDR3 consists of 12 residues. CDR1 and CDR2 (germline): SGHRS, YFSETQ. V lost 4 bases and J lost 6, with 5 bases in between. CDR3 in amino acids: CASSDSNSPLHF. CDR3 DNA sequence: TGCGCCAGCAGCGATTCTAATTCACCCCTCCACTTT.

The chain recombines TRBV5-1 with TRBJ2-3; the match to TRBD2 covers 10 bases. Germline CDR1 and CDR2: SGHRS and YFSETQ. CDR3 size: 18 residues. Germline trimming cut 0 bases from V and 2 bases from J; bases unmatched to any gene: 9. The CDR3 sequence: CASSLGWTSGSITDTQYF. CDR3 DNA sequence: TGCGCCAGCAGCTTGGGGTGGACTAGCGGTTCGATCACAGATACGCAGTATTTT.

J is TRBJ1-2 and V is TRBV28; the D gene is possibly TRBD1 (6 bases). CDR1 and CDR2 (germline): MDHEN, SYDVKM. This CDR3 comprises 15 residues. The V end lost 4 bases, the J end lost 2 bases, and 14 bases lay between the germline ends. The CDR3 DNA reads TGTGCCAGCAGTTCCGGATTTACAGGGAACTATGGCTACACCTTC. It specifies CASSSGFTGNYGYTF.

The rearrangement links TRBV9 to TRBJ2-3, with TRBD2 identical over 12 bases. The V segment lost 2 bases and the J segment 2 bases; nucleotides outside the gene matches: 6. This CDR3 region has 17 residues. Germline CDR1 is SGDLS and CDR2 is YYNGEE. CDR3 in DNA: TGTGCCAGCAGCGTTGTGGGACTAGCGGGTTCCACAGATACGCAGTATTTT. It encodes CASSVVGLAGSTDTQYF.

The CDR3 region has the DNA TGTGCCAGCACCCCCTATCCCGGGGCCAACGTCCTGACTTTC. This gives the protein CASTPYPGANVLTF. The chain combines TRBV11-2 with TRBJ2-6; D unclear. V dropped 7 bases and J dropped 4 bases, with 11 bases sitting between them. CDR1 and CDR2 from the germline V gene are SGHAT and FQNNGV. This CDR3 is built from 14 residues.

The rearrangement links TRBV10-3 to TRBJ2-3; 12 positions agree with TRBD2. Germline V CDR1 and CDR2: ENHRY, SYGVKD. The J segment lost 4 bases and the V segment lost 4 bases, leaving 12 bases of the junction unmatched. This CDR3 has 18 amino acids. The CDR3 sequence is CAISASSGRASGPDTQYF. As DNA, the CDR3 is TGTGCCATCAGTGCCTCTAGCGGGAGGGCCTCTGGCCCAGATACGCAGTATTTT.

J is TRBJ1-1 and V is TRBV6-5, with D perhaps TRBD1 (6 bases). The CDR3 has 12 amino acids. In germline, CDR1 is MNHEY, CDR2 SVGAGI. V was clipped by 5 bases and J by 6 bases, with 10 bases between them. The CDR3 reads CASSITGPEAFF. The DNA for the CDR3 is TGTGCCAGCAGTATAACAGGGCCTGAAGCTTTCTTT.

V usage is TRBV6-5 and J usage is TRBJ2-1; D is unresolved. CDR3 length equals 14 residues. The germline V and J ends were trimmed by 6 bases and 1 base, with 10 bases remaining between them. Per the germline V gene, CDR1 is MNHEY and CDR2 is SVGAGI. DNA for the CDR3: TGTGCCAGCAGGACCGGGCCTTCCTACAATGAGCAGTTCTTC. Translated, it gives CASRTGPSYNEQFF.

The genes are TRBV2 and TRBJ2-1, with 8 bases identical to TRBD2. This CDR3 contains 14 residues. Losses at the gene ends were 8 bases for V and 3 bases for J; bases not matched to a gene: 6. CDR1 is SNHLY and CDR2 is FYNNEI in the germline V gene. CDR3 nucleotides: TGTGCCAGCGGGCTAGCGGGCCTCTACAATGAGCAGTTCTTC. Protein sequence: CASGLAGLYNEQFF.

The genes are TRBV4-1 and TRBJ2-1; TRBD1 might be the D (7 bases). Germline CDR1 MGHRA, CDR2 YSYEKL. The length of the CDR3 is 14 residues. Trimming took 5 bases from V and 7 from J, leaving 15 bases between them. The CDR3 loop is CASSGGGLNNEQFF. As DNA, the CDR3 is TGCGCCAGCAGCGGAGGGGGCTTGAATAATGAGCAGTTCTTC.

This sequence joins TRBV28 and TRBJ1-4; no firm D call. The length of the CDR3 is 13 residues. V lost 6 bases, J lost 8 bases, and 13 bases lay in between. Per the germline V gene, CDR1 is MDHEN and CDR2 is SYDVKM. CDR3: CASSPIGEEKLFF. CDR3 sequence (DNA): TGTGCCAGCAGCCCCATCGGGGAGGAAAAACTGTTTTTT. The variable domain in full, with the rest retrieved from reference TRBV28 and TRBJ1-4, is DVKVTQSSRYLVKRTGEKVFLECVQDMDHENMFWYRQDPGLGLRLIYFSYDVKMKEKGDIPEGYSVSREKKERFSLILESASTNQTSMYLCASSPIGEEKLFFGSGTQLSVL.

As DNA, the CDR3 is TGCGCCAGCAGCCACGGACAGGGGGGAGAGACCCAGTACTTC. This gives the protein CASSHGQGGETQYF. V gene TRBV5-1 combines with J gene TRBJ2-5; 10 bases fit TRBD1. CDR3 length equals 14 residues. Trimming at V came to 4 bases and at J to 4 bases, leaving 4 bases not matched to a gene. Germline V gene sequence: CDR1 SGHRS, CDR2 YFSETQ. Supplemented by reference TRBV5-1 and TRBJ2-5, the full variable domain reads KAGVTQTPRYLIKTRGQQVTLSCSPISGHRSVSWYQQTPGQGLQFLFEYFSETQRNKGNFPGRFSGRQFSNSRSEMNVSTLELGDSALYLCASSHGQGGETQYFGPGTRLLVL.